What follows describes a single T cell receptor beta chain. What antigen it recognizes has not been identified. Qualities for individual bases were not recorded, and no much larger clone is one base off. The immunoSEQ Assay was used to sequence TCRbeta CDR3 regions. After extraction, genomic DNA underwent amplification by bias-controlled multiplex PCR, followed by high-throughput sequencing. For the original study's pipeline: To quantify the absolute abundance of every unique TCRbeta CDR3 region, sequences were collapsed and filtered. T cell fraction was estimated by normalizing TCRbeta template counts to usable DNA, which was measured by amplifying reference genes present in all nucleated cells. Repertoire TCRs were annotated as SARS-CoV-2-specific by exact matching of V gene, CDR3 amino acid sequence and J gene to a known reactive TCR set. The reference SARS-CoV-2 TCR set was obtained from MIRA and was filtered for enrichment in COVID-19-positive ImmuneCODE repertoires, whereby public or cross-reactive TCRs were removed. Based on the MIRA antigens, annotated TCRs were further analysed at the level of specific ORF or position within ORF. Breadth was defined as the number of annotated unique rearrangements divided by the total number of unique productive rearrangements, and depth was defined as the summed frequency of the annotated unique rearrangements. Two-sided Wilcoxon rank-sum tests were used to compare TCR breadth between groups. This is the immuneACCESS table as TCRdb keeps it, with only in-frame sequences that have V and J called. A part of the clones is gone; compared with another copy, unresolved V genes explain less than half, and the rest is unexplained. The V and J calls and clone size were taken over from that table, and D and trimming were inferred from the DNA. Counted in this sample were about 480,000 clones; 87% of them appeared once. The ten largest clones take up 9.5% to 15% of the sample.

CDR1 and CDR2, per the germline V gene (reference sequence), are WNHNN and SYGVQD. V gives up 2 bases and J gives up 5 bases, and the segment between their germline ends measures 22 bases. The cysteine opens and the phenylalanine closes a CDR3 of 18 amino acids. Only CDR3 DNA is held: 54 bases, read in frame from base 1. The sample belongs to a study of Ad26.COV2.S vaccination and SARS-CoV-2 variants (dated by TCRdb to the early 2020s). Study-wide context: Vaccine-arm donors came from COV1001, a multicentre, randomized, double-blind, placebo-controlled phase I-IIa trial of Ad26.COV2.S in healthy adults. Participants in the trial were split at random into five groups of five each, receiving low-dose or high-dose Ad26.COV2.S once or twice, or else placebo on both occasions. Investigators did not know the trial group allocation while performing experiments and assessing outcomes. Ad26.COV2.S was administered intramuscularly at 5 x 10^10 or 1 x 10^11 viral particles, either as a single shot or as two shots given 56 days apart. The specificity and breadth of SARS-CoV-2-reactive T cell receptors after Ad26.COV2.S vaccination were assessed by TCRbeta repertoire sequencing. The TCR-sequenced set comprised about 32 samples: some 19 Ad26.COV2.S vaccine recipients, 5 placebo recipients and 8 SARS-CoV-2 convalescent individuals.

What the work shows at the level of the full study, not this receptor alone: Comparing responses between vaccine doses or regimens was not something the study was powered to do. Substantial breadth of spike-specific CD8+ and CD4+ T cell responses was reported after vaccination. According to the authors, total T cell responses may have been underestimated by the TCR breadth and depth analyses. Spike-specific TCR breadth was higher in Ad26.COV2.S recipients than in placebo recipients (P = 0.0014). Vaccine and placebo recipients had comparable non-spike TCR breadth, which fits with the vaccine containing only spike.

This specimen's treatment or condition label, interpreted: roughly 20 received Ad26.COV2.S at low or high dose, single or two shots; several received placebo; per-sample allocation not given. For vaccine and placebo recipients, repertoires were sequenced using samples collected on day 63 after the first injection. In Cohort 1b, fewer than 30 adults aged 18-55 years were enrolled at a single site in Boston, USA, between 29 July and 7 August 2020. Ad26.COV2.S was a replication-incompetent adenovirus type 26 vector that expressed a prefusion-stabilized SARS-CoV-2 spike protein derived from the original Wuhan strain.

The chain couples TRBV10-1 to TRBJ2-1; TRBD2 might be the D gene, on 6 matching bases. Specimen: peripheral blood, collected in a trial of Ad26.COV2.S vaccine versus placebo. The TCR was taken from a person aged 18-60 years who received the Ad26.COV2.S COVID-19 vaccine or a placebo. The DNA is TGCGCCAGCAGTGAGACCCCGGGAGAGATGAACACCAACAATGAGCAGTTCTTC. It translates as CASSETPGEMNTNNEQFF.